The 18 T cell receptor beta chains below come from one sample, sequenced in a study of graft-versus-host responses after intestinal transplantation. The plating included roughly 200,000 irradiated, violet-dye-labeled stimulator cells together with roughly 200,000 CFSE-labeled responder cells. Clones were read by immunoSEQ multiplex PCR, and TCRdb kept only the in-frame ones, dropping some. The repertoire holds 5,000 to 6,500 clones, roughly 33% seen once, with 25% to 35% in the top ten. Sequencing was performed on alloreactive CD8+ T cells from a mixed lymphocyte reaction culture, taken before intestinal transplant. The subset is: CFSE-low proliferating T cells sorted from approximately 6-day pre-transplant mixed lymphocyte reaction (GvH or HvG direction). Receptors originate from a human patient who received an intestinal transplant.

Only a few counts were recorded for this clone. The V and J genes are TRBV5-4 and TRBJ1-1, with D possibly being TRBD1 (5 bases). The CDR3 extends over 14 amino acids. From germline, CDR1 is SGHNT and CDR2 YYREEE (reference sequence). Trimming removed 3 bases from V and 1 base from J, with 10 bases in between. CDR3 region: CASSSQVSNTEAFF. The CDR3 DNA sequence: TGTGCCAGCAGCTCACAGGTGTCGAACACTGAAGCTTTCTTT.

In this sample, this clone is medium-sized (0.01 to 0.1%). The gene calls are TRBV30 and TRBJ2-1; 12 bases agree with TRBD1. Per the germline V gene, CDR1 is GTSNPN and CDR2 is SVGIG (reference sequence). The CDR3 has 15 residues. V gave up 1 base and J gave up 8 bases; unmatched junction bases: 6. This chain's CDR3 is CAWSAGTGGIDEQFF. In DNA, the CDR3 is TGTGCCTGGAGTGCCGGGACAGGGGGCATTGATGAGCAGTTCTTC. Full variable domain (outside the CDR3, taken from reference TRBV30 and TRBJ2-1): SQTIHQWPATLVQPVGSPLSLECTVEGTSNPNLYWYRQAAGRGLQLLFYSVGIGQISSEVPQNLSASRPQDRQFILSSKKLLLSDSGFYLCAWSAGTGGIDEQFFGPGTRLTVL.

The chain employs TRBV5-6 and TRBJ1-1; perhaps TRBD1 as D (6 bases). This CDR3 spans 14 amino acids. Germline lookup yields CDR1 SGHDT and CDR2 YYEEEE. V lost 0 bases and J 3 bases, leaving 9 bases between the germline ends. DNA of the CDR3: TGTGCCAGCAGCTTGGGAACAGGGTACACTGAAGCTTTCTTT. This gives the protein CASSLGTGYTEAFF. Full variable domain (outside the CDR3, taken from reference TRBV5-6 and TRBJ1-1): DAGVTQSPTHLIKTRGQQVTLRCSPKSGHDTVSWYQQALGQGPQFIFQYYEEEERQRGNFPDRFSGHQFPNYSSELNVNALLLGDSALYLCASSLGTGYTEAFFGQGTRLTVV.

This clone occurred once. The genes are TRBV28 and TRBJ1-1, with D perhaps TRBD1 (5 bases). This CDR3 has 12 residues. Germline CDR1 and CDR2: MDHEN and SYDVKM. V lost 7 bases and J 11 bases, leaving 17 bases between the germline ends. The CDR3 protein is CASTEWGAVAFF. CDR3 nucleotides: TGTGCCAGCACAGAATGGGGCGCCGTCGCTTTCTTT. Full variable domain (rest looked up from reference TRBV28 and TRBJ1-1): DVKVTQSSRYLVKRTGEKVFLECVQDMDHENMFWYRQDPGLGLRLIYFSYDVKMKEKGDIPEGYSVSREKKERFSLILESASTNQTSMYLCASTEWGAVAFFGQGTRLTVV.

The chain combines TRBV5-6 with TRBJ2-1; 8 nucleotides match TRBD1. The junction had 5 bases not matched to a gene; V was cut back by 4 bases and J by 2 bases. CDR1 SGHDT and CDR2 YYEEEE come from the germline V gene. CDR3 length equals 15 residues. CDR3 in amino acids: CASSPDRVAYNEQFF. As DNA, the CDR3 is TGTGCCAGCAGCCCGGACAGGGTCGCCTACAATGAGCAGTTCTTC.

The V gene is TRBV27, the J gene TRBJ2-7; 7 bases are a match to TRBD1. With 0 bases clipped from V and 7 bases from J, the junction kept 3 bases outside the gene matches. The V gene's germline CDR1 is MNHEY and CDR2 SMNVEV (reference sequence). There are 13 residues in the CDR3. The CDR3, as DNA: TGTGCCAGCAGTTTATCACAGGGGTGGGAGCAGTACTTC. It codes for CASSLSQGWEQYF.

The chain couples TRBV7-9 to TRBJ2-7, with D perhaps TRBD2 (6 bases). This CDR3 is 12 amino acids long. Germline assignment: CDR1 SEHNR and CDR2 FQNEAQ (reference sequence). CDR3 bases: TGTGCGACTGGGGAGGAGTCCTACGAGCAGTACTTC. As protein: CATGEESYEQYF.

This clone was seen a few times. The J gene is TRBJ1-1, the V gene TRBV11-3, with unresolved D. CDR1 and CDR2 (germline): SGHNT, YENEEA. The V end was cut by 5 bases, the J end by 1 base, with 8 bases between. CDR3 length: 13 residues. CDR3 nucleotide sequence: TGTGCCAGCAGCCCCGGAGCGAACACTGAAGCTTTCTTT. Translated, it gives CASSPGANTEAFF.

In its sample, this clone was seen once. The rearrangement links TRBV5-8 to TRBJ1-5, with 8 bases aligning to TRBD1. The germline CDR1 and CDR2 sequences are SGHTS and YDEGEE. Trimming removed 2 bases from V and 2 bases from J; junction bases left unmatched: 3. CDR3 length: 15 residues. The CDR3 DNA reads as TGTGCCAGCAGCTTCGGACAGGGTCGCAATCAGCCCCAGCATTTT. Its protein is CASSFGQGRNQPQHF.

This clone was observed a few times. V gene TRBV28 combines with J gene TRBJ2-7; 9 bases are shared with TRBD1. V shed 6 bases and J 6 bases; nucleotides not matched to a gene: 6. The germline gives CDR1 MDHEN, CDR2 SYDVKM. This CDR3 region has 13 residues. CDR3 sequence (DNA): TGTGCCAGCAGACGGCTGACAGGGGGCGAGCAGTACTTC. It translates to CASRRLTGGEQYF.

This clone was observed a handful of times. The chain uses TRBV19 and TRBJ2-2; TRBD1 matches at 7 bases. V shed 4 bases, J shed 2 bases, and the junction held 4 bases outside the gene matches. CDR3 length: 15 residues. From germline, CDR1 is LNHDA and CDR2 SQIVND (reference sequence). The CDR3 DNA sequence: TGTGCCAGTAGTACTTGGGACAGTAACACCGGGGAGCTGTTTTTT. This translates into CASSTWDSNTGELFF.

This sequence joins TRBV25-1 and TRBJ2-7; D may be TRBD2 (5 bases). The V and J ends lost 3 bases and 3 bases respectively, with 15 bases between them. The CDR3 sequence is 15 residues long. The germline gives CDR1 MGHDK, CDR2 SYGVNS. This chain's CDR3 is CASSELGPEGYEQYF. The CDR3 DNA reads as TGTGCCAGCAGTGAGTTGGGCCCAGAGGGCTACGAGCAGTACTTC.

The chain uses TRBV28 and TRBJ2-5, with D possibly TRBD2 on 7 matching bases. The J call may be faulty, since TRBJ2-7 better matches the DNA end. Germline values: CDR1 MDHEN, CDR2 SYDVKM. This CDR3 is 15 amino acids long. In DNA, the CDR3 is TGTGCCAGCAGTTTGCGGGGGCTTAATCCCTACGAGCAGTACTTC. Residues: CASSLRGLNPYEQYF.

This clone turned up a few times. This rearrangement joins TRBV14 to TRBJ1-4; D uncertain. The CDR3 is 16 amino acids. Germline V CDR1 and CDR2: SGHDN, FVKESK. Trimming took off 0 bases at V and 7 bases at J, with 15 bases between the two ends. CDR3 residues: CASSQDGVGVGEKLFF. The CDR3 DNA reads TGTGCCAGCAGCCAAGATGGAGTCGGAGTCGGTGAAAAACTGTTTTTT.

This sequence joins TRBV30 and TRBJ2-2; 14 bases align to TRBD2. CDR1 GTSNPN and CDR2 SVGIG come from the germline V gene (reference sequence). The CDR3 contains 16 residues. Trimming took 7 bases from V and 0 from J; bases not matched to a gene: 4. CDR3 region: CALRLAGGPNTGELFF. As DNA, the CDR3 is TGTGCCTTAAGACTAGCGGGAGGGCCGAACACCGGGGAGCTGTTTTTT.

This clone turned up a few times. The genes are TRBV11-1 and TRBJ2-7; 7 bases line up with TRBD2. The V segment lost 4 bases and the J segment 2 bases; nucleotides outside the gene matches: 11. The CDR3 runs to 16 residues. Germline-derived CDR1 and CDR2 are SGHAT and FQDESV (reference sequence). The CDR3: CASSYARDYHPYEQYF. CDR3 in DNA: TGTGCCAGCAGCTACGCCCGGGACTACCACCCCTACGAGCAGTACTTC.

This clone showed up just a few times. The chain recombines TRBV6-6 with TRBJ2-7, with a tentative D call TRBD2 (5 bases). In germline, CDR1 is MNHNY, CDR2 SVGAGI (reference sequence). The CDR3 is 13 amino acids. Trimming removed 1 base at V and 3 bases at J, with 7 bases between. In DNA form, the CDR3 reads TGTGCCAGCAGTTACTTCACTAGCTACGAGCAGTACTTC. It yields the protein CASSYFTSYEQYF.

This chain joins TRBV7-8 and TRBJ2-5; 7 bases line up with TRBD1. The last part of the DNA fits TRBJ2-7 better; the J call may be wrong. From germline, CDR1 is SGHVS and CDR2 FQNEAQ. There are 18 residues in the CDR3. CDR3 nucleotide sequence: TGTGCCAGCAGCTTAGTAGGGTATTTTAGACAGGGTTTAGGCGAGCAGTACTTC. It specifies CASSLVGYFRQGLGEQYF.